The 30 T cell receptor beta chains presented below share a single source sample, sequenced in a study of cytomegalovirus exposure and HLA in healthy donors (dated by TCRdb to the late 2010s). The library was generated by the immunoSEQ multiplex PCR assay. A mixture of 60 forward primers for TCR Vbeta segments and 13 reverse primers for TCR Jbeta segments was used in the multiplex PCR. Not all clones reach the TCRdb copy of this immuneACCESS table, which keeps in-frame sequences only. Checked studies attribute under half of the gap to unresolved V genes and leave the rest unexplained. The sample table contains 80,000 or so clones; only one count was recorded for more than 75% of them. Roughly 12% of the sample belongs to the ten largest clones. The sample taken for sequencing was PBMCs. All receptors come from a male donor in good health and CMV-seropositive.

The chain employs TRBV5-4 and TRBJ2-3; 13 nucleotides match TRBD2. The CDR3 is 19 amino acids. V lost 1 base, J lost 2 bases, and 10 bases stayed unmatched. In germline, CDR1 is SGHNT, CDR2 YYREEE (reference sequence). DNA of the CDR3: TGTGCCAGCAGCTTGTCGACTAGCGGGAGGCGAAGCCACACAGATACGCAGTATTTT. Translated: CASSLSTSGRRSHTDTQYF. Complete variable domain (other parts from reference TRBV5-4 and TRBJ2-3): ETGVTQSPTHLIKTRGQQVTLRCSSQSGHNTVSWYQQALGQGPQFIFQYYREEENGRGNFPPRFSGLQFPNYSSELNVNALELDDSALYLCASSLSTSGRRSHTDTQYFGPGTRLTVL.

The chain is built from TRBV11-2 and TRBJ2-1; 8 nucleotides match TRBD2. Germline values: CDR1 SGHAT, CDR2 FQNNGV. V was clipped by 1 base and J by 10 bases; unmatched bases: 12. CDR3 length: 16 amino acids. CDR3 amino acids: CASSLVVGLAAQEQFF. CDR3 bases: TGTGCCAGCAGCTTAGTAGTTGGACTAGCAGCCCAGGAGCAGTTCTTC.

V and J are TRBV7-9 and TRBJ1-6; tentatively, D is TRBD1 (5 bases). V was cut by 1 base and J by 3 bases, with 7 bases left in between. The length of the CDR3 is 15 residues. Germline loops: CDR1 SEHNR, CDR2 FQNEAQ (reference sequence). The chain's CDR3 is CASSLGGSYNSPLHF. The DNA of the CDR3 is TGTGCCAGCAGCTTAGGGGGCAGCTATAATTCACCCCTCCACTTT.

This rearrangement joins TRBV7-9 to TRBJ2-3; D perhaps matches TRBD1 (5 bases). This CDR3 is built from 16 residues. Trimming took off 2 bases at V and 1 base at J, with 13 bases between the two ends. CDR1 and CDR2 from the germline V gene are SEHNR and FQNEAQ (reference sequence). CDR3 region: CASSLKAGKGTDTQYF. The CDR3 coding sequence is TGTGCCAGCAGCTTAAAGGCAGGGAAAGGCACAGATACGCAGTATTTT.

The chain recombines TRBV10-1 with TRBJ2-2; 7 bases agree with TRBD2. Germline V gene sequence: CDR1 WNHNN, CDR2 SYGVQD (reference sequence). The CDR3 sequence is 15 residues long. The V segment lost 3 bases and the J segment 4 bases; nucleotides outside the gene matches: 5. The CDR3 sequence: CASSDAGAGTGELFF. The CDR3 DNA reads as TGCGCCAGCAGTGATGCGGGAGCGGGCACCGGGGAGCTGTTTTTT.

A note on this clone: This sample includes further DNA sequences coding for the same CDR3. V gene TRBV5-6 combines with J gene TRBJ2-7, with D possibly being TRBD2 (7 bases). Deletions cut 4 bases from V and 7 bases from J, with 15 bases between. Germline V gives CDR1 SGHDT, CDR2 YYEEEE. There are 13 residues in the CDR3. The chain's CDR3 is CASSQGGAQEQYF. CDR3 coding DNA: TGTGCCAGCAGCCAAGGGGGGGCACAGGAGCAGTACTTC.

The sample holds a few counts of this clone. The gene calls are TRBV7-2 and TRBJ2-5, with D maybe TRBD2 (5 bases). The CDR3 extends over 16 amino acids. V was cut by 2 bases and J by 2 bases, with 15 bases left in between. Germline CDR1 is SGHTA and CDR2 is FQGNSA. The CDR3 region has the DNA TGTGCCAGCAGCTTAATGGTGGGGAGAGCACAAGAGACCCAGTACTTC. Protein product: CASSLMVGRAQETQYF.

The gene calls are TRBV5-4 and TRBJ2-7; 11 bases are shared with TRBD2. The CDR3 is made up of 13 amino acids. Germline CDR1 SGHNT, CDR2 YYREEE (reference sequence). V shed 5 bases and J 8 bases; nucleotides not matched to a gene: 6. The CDR3 coding sequence is TGTGCCAGCAGAGGACTAGCGGGTAAGAAGCAGTACTTC. Amino acids: CASRGLAGKKQYF.

This chain uses TRBV28 with TRBJ1-5; 9 bases line up with TRBD1. This CDR3 is built from 17 residues. Trimming at V came to 5 bases and at J to 1 base, leaving 9 bases not matched to a gene. Germline CDR1 is MDHEN and CDR2 is SYDVKM. The CDR3 sequence: CASSGGTGLASNQPQHF. The CDR3 nucleotides read TGTGCCAGCAGTGGAGGGACAGGGCTTGCAAGCAATCAGCCCCAGCATTTT. Looking up the rest from reference TRBV28 and TRBJ1-5 gives the full variable domain: DVKVTQSSRYLVKRTGEKVFLECVQDMDHENMFWYRQDPGLGLRLIYFSYDVKMKEKGDIPEGYSVSREKKERFSLILESASTNQTSMYLCASSGGTGLASNQPQHFGDGTRLSIL.

This rearrangement joins TRBV5-4 to TRBJ2-1; D gene unclear. Germline loops: CDR1 SGHNT, CDR2 YYREEE (reference sequence). The length of the CDR3 is 15 residues. The V end was cut by 5 bases, the J end by 1 base, with 13 bases between. CDR3 residues: CASSAELPSYNEQFF. The CDR3, as DNA: TGTGCCAGCAGTGCGGAACTTCCTTCCTACAATGAGCAGTTCTTC.

The V and J genes are TRBV6-1 and TRBJ2-7, with D perhaps TRBD2 (6 bases). The CDR3 is 13 residues long. CDR1 is MNHNS and CDR2 is SASEGT in the germline V gene. V gave up 5 bases and J gave up 3 bases, with 11 bases separating them. The CDR3 protein is CASSWDFNYEQYF. The CDR3 DNA follows: TGTGCCAGCAGTTGGGACTTCAACTACGAGCAGTACTTC.

The V and J genes are TRBV9 and TRBJ2-2; possibly TRBD1 for D (6 bases). V lost 0 bases and J 3 bases, leaving 9 bases between the germline ends. The CDR3 loop spans 15 amino acids. The germline gives CDR1 SGDLS, CDR2 YYNGEE. In nucleotides, the CDR3 is TGTGCCAGCAGCGTAGAGGGGACATACACCGGGGAGCTGTTTTTT. Residues: CASSVEGTYTGELFF.

The chain joins TRBV11-2 to TRBJ2-3; a possible D gene is TRBD2 (5 bases). V lost 5 bases and J 2 bases, leaving 17 bases between the germline ends. The CDR3 has 16 amino acids. The V gene's germline CDR1 is SGHAT and CDR2 FQNNGV. The CDR3 loop is CASSRYSSGNTDTQYF. CDR3 DNA: TGTGCCAGCAGCCGCTATAGTTCGGGGAACACAGATACGCAGTATTTT.

The chain combines TRBV6-1 with TRBJ1-2; D is possibly TRBD1 (6 bases). Germline assignment: CDR1 MNHNS and CDR2 SASEGT. V was trimmed by 4 bases and J by 8 bases, leaving 20 bases between them. The CDR3 runs to 15 residues. CDR3 DNA: TGTGCCAGCAGTGGGCCGCTGGGGGCCTCAGGAGGCTACACCTTC. It specifies CASSGPLGASGGYTF.

Notes on this clone: Other DNA sequences in the same sample also yield this CDR3. The V gene is TRBV5-1, the J gene TRBJ2-3; 13 nucleotides match TRBD2. The CDR3 runs to 14 residues. The germline CDR1 and CDR2 sequences are SGHRS and YFSETQ. With V trimmed by 3 bases and J by 6 bases, 1 base remained unmatched. The CDR3, as DNA: TGCGCCAGCAGCTCGACTAGCGGGGGGGATACGCAGTATTTT. Protein: CASSSTSGGDTQYF.

V is TRBV28 and J is TRBJ2-7, with D perhaps matching TRBD1 (6 bases). The length of the CDR3 is 13 residues. V lost 6 bases, J lost 3 bases, and 12 bases lay in between. CDR1 is MDHEN, CDR2 SYDVKM, per germline. The DNA of the CDR3 is TGTGCCAGCAGCCCGGGACACCTCTACGAGCAGTACTTC. Translating gives CASSPGHLYEQYF.

The rearrangement joins TRBV29-1 to TRBJ2-2; possible D gene TRBD2, 6 bases. V was clipped by 7 bases and J by 1 base, with 19 bases between them. CDR1 SQVTM and CDR2 ANQGSEA come from the germline V gene. This CDR3 comprises 16 residues. In DNA form, the CDR3 reads TGCAGCGGTGGCACGGGACTCCCGGGGAACACCGGGGAGCTGTTTTTT. It is translated as CSGGTGLPGNTGELFF.

This chain uses TRBV5-1 with TRBJ2-7, with D possibly TRBD2 on 6 matching bases. This CDR3 spans 16 amino acids. From germline, CDR1 is SGHRS and CDR2 YFSETQ. V was shortened by 0 bases and J by 5 bases, with 18 bases between the two germline ends. The CDR3 bases are TGCGCCAGCAGCTTGGGGCGGGGCGGGATCGTTAACGAGCAGTACTTC. Protein: CASSLGRGGIVNEQYF.

V is TRBV6-1 and J is TRBJ2-2, with 9 bases lining up with TRBD2. CDR3 length equals 14 residues. The germline V gene encodes CDR1 MNHNS and CDR2 SASEGT. V lost 9 bases and J lost 2; bases outside the gene matches: 4. The CDR3, as DNA: TGTGCCAGTAGAGCGGGGGGCAACACCGGGGAGCTGTTTTTT. This gives the protein CASRAGGNTGELFF.

This clone was detected a few times. An end of the junction differs from the germline gene, which may be a read error. The V and J genes are TRBV30 and TRBJ2-3; maybe TRBD1 (5 bases). The CDR3 spans 12 residues. Germline V gives CDR1 GTSNPN, CDR2 SVGIG (reference sequence). The chain's CDR3 is CAIGDGTDTQYF. In DNA, the CDR3 is TGCGCTATAGGGGATGGCACAGATACGCAGTATTTT.

The V call is TRBV30, the J call TRBJ1-5; 10 bases match TRBD1. Germline-derived CDR1 and CDR2 are GTSNPN and SVGIG (reference sequence). The CDR3 is 13 amino acids. V trimming: 2 bases; J trimming: 8 bases; junction bases outside the gene matches: 3. CDR3 nucleotides: TGTGCCTGGAGTCGACAGGGGGCAGAGCCCCAGCATTTT. Its protein is CAWSRQGAEPQHF.

The chain links TRBV11-2 to TRBJ2-1; 10 bases are a match to TRBD2. The CDR3 is 16 amino acids. V was clipped by 0 bases and J by 4 bases; unmatched bases: 3. CDR1 and CDR2 from the germline V gene are SGHAT and FQNNGV. The CDR3 DNA sequence: TGTGCCAGCAGCTTAGAGGGTAGCGGGGGGTACAATGAGCAGTTCTTC. Its translation is CASSLEGSGGYNEQFF.

This clone was counted a single time. The DNA of the CDR3 is TGTGCCATCAGTGAGGGACTAGCACAAGAGACCCAGTACTTC. As protein: CAISEGLAQETQYF. This chain links TRBV10-3 with TRBJ2-5; 8 bases match TRBD2. The CDR3 is made up of 14 amino acids. The J segment lost 2 bases and the V segment lost 2 bases, leaving 1 base of the junction unmatched. Per germline, CDR1 ENHRY and CDR2 SYGVKD.

This clone has more than one count but fewer than ten. CDR3 nucleotide sequence: TGTGCCAGCAGCTTGGAAATTGGGACAGGGGTGGAGACCCAGTACTTC. Translation gives CASSLEIGTGVETQYF. The chain uses TRBV5-6 and TRBJ2-5; 10 bases are a match to TRBD1. Unmatched junction bases numbered 7, after V lost 0 bases and J lost 5 bases. The CDR3 is 16 residues long. Germline loops: CDR1 SGHDT, CDR2 YYEEEE.

The count of this clone is one. The chain links TRBV2 to TRBJ2-7, with TRBD2 identical over 13 bases. Germline V gene data show CDR1 as SNHLY and CDR2 as FYNNEI. The V gene end was trimmed by 6 bases and the J gene end by 3 bases; junction bases not matched to a gene: 5. The CDR3 consists of 15 residues. The DNA of the CDR3 is TGTGCCAGCAGACCGACTAGCGGGGGGAGCTACGAGCAGTACTTC. Its protein is CASRPTSGGSYEQYF.

V gene TRBV19 combines with J gene TRBJ1-5; the D is unclear. Germline V lookup: CDR1 LNHDA, CDR2 SQIVND (reference sequence). V shed 3 bases and J shed 3 bases, with 12 bases lying between them. The CDR3 has 15 amino acids. This CDR3 is CASSIAATLNQPQHF. CDR3 sequence (DNA): TGTGCCAGTAGTATCGCGGCGACCCTCAATCAGCCCCAGCATTTT.

This rearrangement joins TRBV6-1 to TRBJ1-5; 7 bases align to TRBD1. The V segment lost 3 bases and the J segment 6 bases; nucleotides outside the gene matches: 5. The germline V gene has CDR1 MNHNS and CDR2 SASEGT. The CDR3 has 14 residues. CDR3 protein: CASSEAGGSQPQHF. Written as DNA, the CDR3 is TGTGCCAGCAGTGAGGCAGGGGGTTCTCAGCCCCAGCATTTT.

This rearrangement joins TRBV9 to TRBJ2-1; weak D call: TRBD2 (6 bases). Trimming stripped 0 bases from V and 6 bases from J, with 10 bases between. The CDR3 is 14 residues long. The germline CDR1 and CDR2 sequences are SGDLS and YYNGEE. DNA of the CDR3: TGTGCCAGCAGCGTAGGGTGGAGGGTCAATGAGCAGTTCTTC. It translates to CASSVGWRVNEQFF.

The chain links TRBV7-3 to TRBJ2-7, with D possibly matching TRBD2 (5 bases). V was pared by 2 bases and J by 1 base, with 21 bases between. In germline, CDR1 is SGHTA, CDR2 FQGTGA. This CDR3 comprises 18 residues. CDR3: CASSLGGIGQPNSYEQYF. Written as DNA, the CDR3 is TGTGCCAGCAGCTTAGGAGGTATCGGGCAGCCCAATTCCTACGAGCAGTACTTC.

This chain joins TRBV6-5 and TRBJ2-5, with D hard to call. Trimming removed 4 bases from V and 2 bases from J, with 11 bases in between. Germline V CDR1 and CDR2: MNHEY, SVGAGI. The CDR3 consists of 14 residues. DNA for the CDR3: TGTGCCAGCAGTTTTAACGCCAGGCAAGAGACCCAGTACTTC. This sequence encodes CASSFNARQETQYF.